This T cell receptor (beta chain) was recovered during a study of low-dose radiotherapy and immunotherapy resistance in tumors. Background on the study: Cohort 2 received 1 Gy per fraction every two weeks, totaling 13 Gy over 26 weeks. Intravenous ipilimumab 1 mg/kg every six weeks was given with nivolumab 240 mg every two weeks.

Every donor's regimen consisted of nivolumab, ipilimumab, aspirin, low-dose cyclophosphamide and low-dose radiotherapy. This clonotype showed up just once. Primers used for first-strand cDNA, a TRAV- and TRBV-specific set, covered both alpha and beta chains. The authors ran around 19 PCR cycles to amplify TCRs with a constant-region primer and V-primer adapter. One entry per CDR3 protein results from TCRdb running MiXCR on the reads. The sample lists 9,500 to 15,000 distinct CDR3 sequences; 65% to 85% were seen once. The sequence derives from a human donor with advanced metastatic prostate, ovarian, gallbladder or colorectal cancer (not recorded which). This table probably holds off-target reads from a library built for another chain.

CDR3 sequence (DNA): TGTGCCAGCAGTTTAGTAGCGGTGGGCACAGATACGCAGTATTTT. It yields the protein CASSLVAVGTDTQYF. This sequence joins TRBV12-3 or TRBV12-4 and TRBJ2-3, with a tentative D call TRBD2 (6 bases). V was clipped by 1 base and J by 1 base, with 9 bases between them. The CDR3 extends over 15 amino acids.